This is a list of T cell receptor beta chains from one sample in a study of cytomegalovirus exposure and HLA in healthy donors. TCRdb's table, derived via immunoSEQ multiplex PCR, lists solely in-frame clones and lacks some. Among around 300,000 clones, roughly 86% were seen once, and the ten largest hold approximately 0.95%. The sequenced material came from PBMCs. The receptors here all came from a man aged 25 to 40 in good health and CMV-seronegative. Both conserved end residues are part of each CDR3. Each record gives: CDR3 protein, CDR3 DNA, J gene, V gene, D gene, clone size. A D gene is named only where the DNA matches it firmly. Size is omitted from some rows. Given values are once, few, many or a class for expanded clones.

CDR3: CASSRGSVQYGYTF
DNA: TGCGCCAGCAGCCGGGGGTCAGTGCAATATGGCTACACCTTC
J: TRBJ1-2
V: TRBV5-1
D: -
size: -

CDR3: CASSSGTGTLNTEAFF
DNA: TGTGCCAGCAGTTCCGGGACAGGAACCTTGAACACTGAAGCTTTCTTT
J: TRBJ1-1
V: TRBV6-5
D: TRBD1
size: -

CDR3: CASSLARVDSDTQYF
DNA: TGTGCCAGCAGCTTGGCCAGGGTAGATTCAGATACGCAGTATTTT
J: TRBJ2-3
V: TRBV5-6
D: -
size: -

CDR3: CATSSNRGGVEQFF
DNA: TGTGCCACCAGCTCCAATAGGGGAGGTGTGGAGCAGTTCTTC
J: TRBJ2-1
V: TRBV15
D: -
size: once

CDR3: CASSHLRTGNNYGYTF
DNA: TGCGCCAGCAGCCACCTCCGGACAGGGAATAACTATGGCTACACCTTC
J: TRBJ1-2
V: TRBV4-1
D: TRBD1
size: -

CDR3: CASSGQGLEAFF
DNA: TGTGCCAGCAGCGGACAGGGACTAGAAGCTTTCTTT
J: TRBJ1-1
V: TRBV6-6
D: TRBD1
size: -

CDR3: CASSYPGTATNEKLFF
DNA: TGTGCCAGCAGTTATCCTGGGACAGCAACTAATGAAAAACTGTTTTTT
J: TRBJ1-4
V: TRBV6-6
D: TRBD1
size: -

CDR3: CASSLGIVMNTEAFF
DNA: TGCGCCAGCAGCTTGGGCATAGTTATGAACACTGAAGCTTTCTTT
J: TRBJ1-1
V: TRBV5-1
D: -
size: once

CDR3: CASSQRLAGHTDTQYF
DNA: TGTGCCAGCAGCCAAAGACTAGCGGGACACACAGATACGCAGTATTTT
J: TRBJ2-3
V: TRBV14
D: TRBD2
size: once

CDR3: CASSSVVSYEQYF
DNA: TGTGCCAGCAGCTCGGTAGTCTCCTACGAGCAGTACTTC
J: TRBJ2-7
V: TRBV5-6
D: -
size: -

CDR3: CASSYSDRERQYF
DNA: TGTGCCAGCAGTTACTCCGACCGGGAGAGACAGTACTTC
J: TRBJ2-7
V: TRBV6-5
D: -
size: -

CDR3: CSVEEYGTGASHEAFF
DNA: TGCAGCGTTGAAGAATATGGGACAGGGGCCTCGCATGAAGCTTTCTTT
J: TRBJ1-1
V: TRBV29-1
D: TRBD1
size: -

CDR3: CASSGQQSNQPQHF
DNA: TGTGCCAGCAGTGGACAACAGTCCAATCAGCCCCAGCATTTT
J: TRBJ1-5
V: TRBV2
D: -
size: few

CDR3: CASSLGAGLGEQYF
DNA: TGTGCCAGCAGCTTAGGGGCGGGTTTGGGCGAGCAGTACTTC
J: TRBJ2-7
V: TRBV7-2
D: -
size: -

CDR3: CASSPTGRSGELFF
DNA: TGCGCCAGCAGCCCCACAGGTCGAAGCGGGGAGCTGTTTTTT
J: TRBJ2-2
V: TRBV5-1
D: -
size: -

CDR3: CASDPSGSIYTDTQYF
DNA: TGCGCCAGCGACCCCTCAGGGTCGATCTACACAGATACGCAGTATTTT
J: TRBJ2-3
V: TRBV5-1
D: -
size: -

CDR3: CASKQGVGEKLFF
DNA: TGCGCCAGCAAACAGGGGGTAGGGGAAAAACTGTTTTTT
J: TRBJ1-4
V: TRBV5-1
D: TRBD1
size: -

CDR3: CAWSVVVNEQFF
DNA: TGTGCCTGGAGTGTAGTAGTTAATGAGCAGTTCTTC
J: TRBJ2-1
V: TRBV30
D: -
size: -

CDR3: CASSSFRDTDTQYF
DNA: TGTGCCAGCAGTTCTTTCAGGGACACAGATACGCAGTATTTT
J: TRBJ2-3
V: TRBV27
D: -
size: -

CDR3: CASSRLTGEKLFF
DNA: TGCGCCAGCAGCCGCTTAACAGGGGAAAAACTGTTTTTT
J: TRBJ1-4
V: TRBV4-1
D: -
size: -

CDR3: CAIRRQNYGYTF
DNA: TGTGCCATCAGAAGACAGAACTATGGCTACACCTTC
J: TRBJ1-2
V: TRBV2
D: -
size: few

CDR3: CSVGMETAYGYTF
DNA: TGCAGCGTTGGGATGGAGACGGCCTATGGCTACACCTTC
J: TRBJ1-2
V: TRBV29-1
D: -
size: -

CDR3: CASRSLYGYTF
DNA: TGTGCCAGTAGATCCCTCTATGGCTACACCTTC
J: TRBJ1-2
V: TRBV19
D: -
size: few

CDR3: CASSLTGAQYF
DNA: TGTGCCAGCAGCTTAACGGGTGCCCAGTACTTC
J: TRBJ2-5
V: TRBV7-6
D: -
size: -

CDR3: CASSPPQVDRGTDTQYF
DNA: TGTGCCAGCAGTCCTCCCCAGGTGGACAGGGGCACAGATACGCAGTATTTT
J: TRBJ2-3
V: TRBV25-1
D: TRBD1
size: -

CDR3: CASSPDRGQTYEQYF
DNA: TGTGCCAGCAGCCCCGACAGGGGGCAAACCTACGAGCAGTACTTC
J: TRBJ2-7
V: TRBV5-6
D: TRBD1
size: -

CDR3: CASMRMGAGESPLHF
DNA: TGTGCCAGCATGCGGATGGGGGCAGGGGAATCACCCCTCCACTTT
J: TRBJ1-6
V: TRBV6-1
D: -
size: -

CDR3: CASSEYPTGRGAGHNEQFF
DNA: TGTGCCAGCAGTGAATACCCCACGGGGCGGGGTGCGGGGCACAATGAGCAGTTCTTC
J: TRBJ2-1
V: TRBV6-1
D: -
size: -

CDR3: CASSYGPGQAYEQYF
DNA: TGTGCCAGCAGCTATGGCCCGGGACAGGCCTACGAGCAGTACTTC
J: TRBJ2-7
V: TRBV7-6
D: TRBD1
size: -

CDR3: CASSRDSVNPGEQYF
DNA: TGCGCCAGCAGCAGGGACAGCGTGAACCCTGGGGAGCAGTACTTC
J: TRBJ2-7
V: TRBV5-1
D: TRBD1
size: -

CDR3: CASSYWGQTSYGYTF
DNA: TGTGCCAGCAGTTACTGGGGACAGACAAGCTATGGCTACACCTTC
J: TRBJ1-2
V: TRBV6-5
D: TRBD1
size: -

CDR3: CASSLWTGGFEQYF
DNA: TGTGCCAGCAGCTTATGGACAGGGGGCTTCGAGCAGTACTTC
J: TRBJ2-7
V: TRBV5-4
D: TRBD1
size: once

CDR3: CASSGGTSSETQYF
DNA: TGTGCCAGCAGCGGCGGGACCTCCTCAGAGACCCAGTACTTC
J: TRBJ2-5
V: TRBV5-6
D: -
size: -

CDR3: CASSTSGGTETQYF
DNA: TGTGCCAGCAGTACTAGCGGGGGGACGGAGACCCAGTACTTC
J: TRBJ2-5
V: TRBV7-2
D: TRBD2
size: -

CDR3: CASSRTTPLAGGLNEQFF
DNA: TGTGCCAGCAGCCGAACAACTCCCCTAGCGGGGGGGCTCAATGAGCAGTTCTTC
J: TRBJ2-1
V: TRBV5-6
D: TRBD2
size: -

CDR3: CASALRDRVAAFF
DNA: TGTGCCAGCGCACTCCGGGACAGGGTTGCAGCTTTCTTT
J: TRBJ1-1
V: TRBV5-6
D: TRBD1
size: -

CDR3: CASSLFSRQGVGSPLHF
DNA: TGTGCCAGCAGTTTATTTTCTCGGCAGGGGGTGGGTTCACCCCTCCACTTT
J: TRBJ1-6
V: TRBV27
D: TRBD1
size: -

CDR3: CASSLLGAQGSPLHF
DNA: TGTGCCAGCAGCTTATTAGGGGCGCAAGGTTCACCCCTCCACTTT
J: TRBJ1-6
V: TRBV11-2
D: -
size: -

CDR3: CASSTRRGGQFF
DNA: TGTGCCAGTAGTACCCGCCGAGGCGGGCAGTTCTTC
J: TRBJ2-1
V: TRBV19
D: -
size: -

CDR3: CASRTVVSGNTIYF
DNA: TGTGCCAGTAGAACAGTAGTCTCTGGAAACACCATATATTTT
J: TRBJ1-3
V: TRBV19
D: -
size: -

CDR3: CASSTTTVRYNEQFF
DNA: TGTGCCAGCAGCACTACGACTGTCCGTTACAATGAGCAGTTCTTC
J: TRBJ2-1
V: TRBV9
D: -
size: -

CDR3: CASSRTSGANVLTF
DNA: TGTGCCAGCAGTCGGACTTCGGGGGCCAACGTCCTGACTTTC
J: TRBJ2-6
V: TRBV6-1
D: -
size: -

CDR3: CASDRERTGELFF
DNA: TGTGCCAGTGACAGGGAACGGACCGGGGAGCTGTTTTTT
J: TRBJ2-2
V: TRBV6-1
D: TRBD1
size: -

CDR3: CATSPTQGDTQYF
DNA: TGTGCCACCTCTCCAACTCAGGGAGATACGCAGTATTTT
J: TRBJ2-3
V: TRBV6-5
D: -
size: -

CDR3: CATRIEGTSRVGQYF
DNA: TGTGCCACTAGAATTGAAGGGACTAGCCGGGTCGGGCAGTACTTC
J: TRBJ2-7
V: TRBV10-3
D: TRBD2
size: -

CDR3: CASSRGSGGGLSDEQFF
DNA: TGTGCCAGCAGCAGAGGGAGCGGGGGAGGACTTAGCGATGAGCAGTTCTTC
J: TRBJ2-1
V: TRBV5-4
D: TRBD2
size: -

CDR3: CASSLRGEGTEAFF
DNA: TGTGCCAGCAGCTTACGGGGGGAAGGCACTGAAGCTTTCTTT
J: TRBJ1-1
V: TRBV7-6
D: -
size: -

CDR3: CASSILNRGTNYGYTF
DNA: TGTGCCAGTAGTATCCTGAACAGGGGGACTAACTATGGCTACACCTTC
J: TRBJ1-2
V: TRBV19
D: TRBD1
size: -

CDR3: CASSSDRSNEQFF
DNA: TGTGCCAGCAGTTCCGACAGGAGCAATGAGCAGTTCTTC
J: TRBJ2-1
V: TRBV28
D: -
size: -

CDR3: CASSHSGWAGELFF
DNA: TGTGCCAGCAGCCATTCAGGGTGGGCCGGGGAGCTGTTTTTT
J: TRBJ2-2
V: TRBV5-6
D: -
size: once

CDR3: CASSLGVYTEAFF
DNA: TGTGCCAGCAGCTTAGGTGTCTACACTGAAGCTTTCTTT
J: TRBJ1-1
V: TRBV7-6
D: -
size: once

CDR3: CATSPPGGVNGYTF
DNA: TGTGCCACCAGCCCCCCGGGAGGAGTGAATGGCTACACCTTC
J: TRBJ1-2
V: TRBV15
D: -
size: -

CDR3: CASSSRRTGYGYTF
DNA: TGTGCCAGCAGTTCCAGGAGGACAGGGTATGGCTACACCTTC
J: TRBJ1-2
V: TRBV27
D: TRBD1
size: few

CDR3: CASSHAGQGVIEQFF
DNA: TGCGCCAGCAGCCACGCGGGACAGGGGGTTATTGAGCAGTTCTTC
J: TRBJ2-1
V: TRBV4-1
D: TRBD1
size: -